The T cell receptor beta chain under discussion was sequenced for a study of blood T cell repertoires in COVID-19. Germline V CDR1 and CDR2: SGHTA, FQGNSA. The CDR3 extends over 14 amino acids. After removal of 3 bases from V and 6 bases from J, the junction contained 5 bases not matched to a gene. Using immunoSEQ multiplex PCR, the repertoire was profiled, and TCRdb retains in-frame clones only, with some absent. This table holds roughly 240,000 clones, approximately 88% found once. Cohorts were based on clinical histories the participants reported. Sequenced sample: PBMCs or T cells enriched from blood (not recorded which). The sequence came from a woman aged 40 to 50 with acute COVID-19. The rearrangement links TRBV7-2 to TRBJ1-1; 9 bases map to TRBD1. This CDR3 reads CASSFTGGRAEAFF. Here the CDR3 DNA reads TGTGCCAGCAGCTTCACAGGGGGCAGGGCTGAAGCTTTCTTT.